A single sample is the source of the 12 T cell receptor beta chains below, sequenced in a study of T cell responses to AZD1222 COVID-19 vaccine. Sequenced by immunoSEQ multiplex PCR; TCRdb stores in-frame clones only, minus some. The sample contains some 70,000 clones, about four fifths of which appear only once. Sequences were derived from peripheral blood, sampled on day 0 of AZD1222 vaccination. Source of these receptors: an adult in good health.

The V gene is TRBV2, the J gene TRBJ2-7; tentative D call: TRBD1 (5 bases). Trimming took off 4 bases at V and 3 bases at J, with 7 bases between the two ends. The germline V gene encodes CDR1 SNHLY and CDR2 FYNNEI. The length of the CDR3 is 12 residues. The CDR3 DNA is TGTGCCAGCAGTGTCCAGGGCTACGAGCAGTACTTC. This gives the protein CASSVQGYEQYF. The whole variable domain, remainder taken from reference TRBV2 and TRBJ2-7, is EPEVTQTPSHQVTQMGQEVILRCVPISNHLYFYWYRQILGQKVEFLVSFYNNEISEKSEIFDDQFSVERPDGSNFTLKIRSTKLEDSAMYFCASSVQGYEQYFGPGTRLTVT.

This chain uses TRBV7-3 with TRBJ2-6, with 8 bases identical to TRBD1. CDR3 length equals 16 residues. CDR1 and CDR2 (germline): SGHTA, FQGTGA. V trimming: 3 bases; J trimming: 0 bases; junction bases outside the gene matches: 1. CDR3 nucleotides: TGTGCCAGCAGCTTCCAGGGGGCCTCTGGGGCCAACGTCCTGACTTTC. Protein sequence: CASSFQGASGANVLTF.

Details on this clone: At one end the junction does not follow the germline gene, possibly because of a read error. The rearrangement joins TRBV16 to TRBJ1-3; D unresolved. CDR1 and CDR2 from the germline V gene are KGHSY and FQNENV. The CDR3 has 14 residues. CDR3 region: CASSQSGVGNTIYF. The CDR3, as DNA: TGTGCCAGCAGTCAATCAGGCGTTGGAAACACCATATATTTT.

The chain joins TRBV6-1 to TRBJ2-7; D is possibly TRBD2 (5 bases). V shed 2 bases and J shed 3 bases, with 14 bases lying between them. From germline, CDR1 is MNHNS and CDR2 SASEGT. The length of the CDR3 is 15 residues. The CDR3 nucleotides read TGTGCCAGCAGTGAAAGGAGTAGCGCTAGCTACGAGCAGTACTTC. This sequence encodes CASSERSSASYEQYF.

The chain uses TRBV18 and TRBJ1-4; 8 nucleotides line up with TRBD1. Germline loops: CDR1 KGHSH, CDR2 LQKENI. V lost 4 bases, J lost 3 bases, and 16 bases stayed unmatched. This CDR3 spans 19 amino acids. In nucleotides, the CDR3 is TGTGCCAGCTCACTTCAGGACAGGGCGCAGACTACCCCTAATGAAAAACTGTTTTTT. This gives the protein CASSLQDRAQTTPNEKLFF.

This sequence joins TRBV7-3 and TRBJ2-1, with D tentatively TRBD2 (6 bases). The CDR3 runs to 16 residues. Trimming stripped 0 bases from V and 9 bases from J, with 18 bases between. Germline values: CDR1 SGHTA, CDR2 FQGTGA. The CDR3 region is CASSLTGGLHPPEQFF. The DNA of the CDR3 is TGTGCCAGCAGCTTAACGGGGGGTCTCCATCCACCTGAGCAGTTCTTC.

The gene calls are TRBV29-1 and TRBJ2-3; 7 positions match TRBD1. With 5 bases clipped from V and 1 base from J, the junction kept 0 bases outside the gene matches. The CDR3 runs 12 residues. Germline V gene lookup returns CDR1 SQVTM and CDR2 ANQGSEA. In DNA, the CDR3 is TGCAGCGTTACAGGGGGCACAGATACGCAGTATTTT. This codes for CSVTGGTDTQYF.

The chain uses TRBV5-1 and TRBJ1-1, with TRBD1 as a possible D gene (5 bases). The CDR3 covers 14 residues. Trimming left V 0 bases short and J 6 bases short, with 12 bases between. Germline assignment: CDR1 SGHRS and CDR2 YFSETQ. For the CDR3, the DNA is TGCGCCAGCAGCTTGGGGGCAGGGAGCCCTGAAGCTTTCTTT. Its translation: CASSLGAGSPEAFF.

CDR3: CASSEAGQGYSSSYNEQFF. The CDR3 nucleotides are TGTGCCAGCAGTGAAGCGGGACAGGGCTATTCGAGCTCCTACAATGAGCAGTTCTTC. The chain has TRBV6-1 and TRBJ2-1; 9 nucleotides agree with TRBD1. CDR3 length: 19 amino acids. CDR1 is MNHNS and CDR2 is SASEGT in the germline V gene. V dropped 0 bases and J dropped 0; count of bases not matched to a gene: 9.

V usage is TRBV28 and J usage is TRBJ2-2, with D perhaps TRBD1 (5 bases). Germline V gene lookup returns CDR1 MDHEN and CDR2 SYDVKM. The CDR3 is 12 amino acids. Trimming took 2 bases from V and 7 from J, leaving 5 bases between them. This CDR3 reads CASSLQGGELFF. In nucleotides, the CDR3 is TGTGCCAGCAGTTTACAGGGCGGGGAGCTGTTTTTT.

This clone was found once. The V gene is TRBV9, the J gene TRBJ2-7; possibly TRBD1 for D (6 bases). The CDR3 extends over 16 amino acids. The V end lost 6 bases, the J end lost 2 bases, and 21 bases lay between the germline ends. The germline CDR1 and CDR2 sequences are SGDLS and YYNGEE. The CDR3: CASTLKRTAETYEQYF. Written as DNA, the CDR3 is TGTGCCAGCACCTTGAAGAGGACAGCCGAAACCTACGAGCAGTACTTC.

This rearrangement joins TRBV7-3 to TRBJ1-1, with D maybe TRBD1 (5 bases). V was pared by 4 bases and J by 2 bases, with 11 bases between. The CDR3 extends over 14 amino acids. Germline V gene data show CDR1 as SGHTA and CDR2 as FQGTGA. CDR3 residues: CASSSSTGNTEAFF. The CDR3 DNA reads TGTGCCAGCAGCTCCTCCACAGGTAACACTGAAGCTTTCTTT.